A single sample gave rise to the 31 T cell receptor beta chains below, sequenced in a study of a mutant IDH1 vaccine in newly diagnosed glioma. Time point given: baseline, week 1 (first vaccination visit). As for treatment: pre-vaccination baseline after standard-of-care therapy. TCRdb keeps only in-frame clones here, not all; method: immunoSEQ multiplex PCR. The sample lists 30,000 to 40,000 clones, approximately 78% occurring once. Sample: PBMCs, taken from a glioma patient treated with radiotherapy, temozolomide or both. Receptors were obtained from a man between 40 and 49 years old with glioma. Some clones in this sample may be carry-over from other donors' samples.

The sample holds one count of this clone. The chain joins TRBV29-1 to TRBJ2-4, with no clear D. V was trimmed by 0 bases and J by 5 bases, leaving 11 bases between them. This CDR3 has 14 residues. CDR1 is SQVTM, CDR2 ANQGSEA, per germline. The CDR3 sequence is CSVEDRSAENIQYF. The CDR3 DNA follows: TGCAGCGTTGAAGATAGATCGGCAGAAAACATTCAGTACTTC.

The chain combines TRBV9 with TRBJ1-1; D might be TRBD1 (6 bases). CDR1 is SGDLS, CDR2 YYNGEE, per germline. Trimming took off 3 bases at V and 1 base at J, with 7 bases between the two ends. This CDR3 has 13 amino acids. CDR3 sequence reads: CASSAQGNTEAFF. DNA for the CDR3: TGTGCCAGCAGCGCACAGGGGAACACTGAAGCTTTCTTT.

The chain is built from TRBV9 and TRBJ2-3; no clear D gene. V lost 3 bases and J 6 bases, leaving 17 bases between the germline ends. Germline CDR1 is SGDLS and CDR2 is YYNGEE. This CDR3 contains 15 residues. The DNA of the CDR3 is TGTGCCAGCAGCGCGCACGCTCGACCGGAGGATACGCAGTATTTT. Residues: CASSAHARPEDTQYF.

DNA for the CDR3: TGTGCCAGCAGCGTAGTAGGACACGGAAACTATGGCTACACCTTC. Amino acids: CASSVVGHGNYGYTF. This chain joins TRBV9 and TRBJ1-2; maybe TRBD1 (5 bases). The CDR3 extends over 15 amino acids. Germline CDR1 reads SGDLS; CDR2 reads YYNGEE. Between the trimmed V and J ends, which lost 0 bases and 2 bases, there was a span of 11 bases. Full variable domain (remainder filled in from reference TRBV9 and TRBJ1-2): DSGVTQTPKHLITATGQRVTLRCSPRSGDLSVYWYQQSLDQGLQFLIQYYNGEERAKGNILERFSAQQFPDLHSELNLSSLELGDSALYFCASSVVGHGNYGYTFGSGTRLTVV.

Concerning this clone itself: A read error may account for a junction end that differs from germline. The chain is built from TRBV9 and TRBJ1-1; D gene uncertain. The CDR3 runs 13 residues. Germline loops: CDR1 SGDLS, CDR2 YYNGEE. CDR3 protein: CTSSVGSGTEAFF. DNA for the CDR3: TGTACCAGCAGCGTAGGTAGTGGGACTGAAGCTTTCTTT.

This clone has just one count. CDR3 nucleotides: TGTGCCAGTAGTGTCTCCGCGGGACAGGGGTTATACGAGCAGTACTTC. This encodes CASSVSAGQGLYEQYF. V and J are TRBV19 and TRBJ2-7, with 10 nucleotides matching TRBD1. In germline, CDR1 is LNHDA, CDR2 SQIVND (reference sequence). This CDR3 has 16 residues. Losses at the gene ends were 5 bases for V and 4 bases for J; bases not matched to a gene: 11.

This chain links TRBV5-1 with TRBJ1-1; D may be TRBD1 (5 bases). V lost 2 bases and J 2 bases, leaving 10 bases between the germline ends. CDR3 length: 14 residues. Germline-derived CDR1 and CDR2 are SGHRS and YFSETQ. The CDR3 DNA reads TGCGCCAGCAGCTTACAGGCTATCAACACTGAAGCTTTCTTT. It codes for CASSLQAINTEAFF.

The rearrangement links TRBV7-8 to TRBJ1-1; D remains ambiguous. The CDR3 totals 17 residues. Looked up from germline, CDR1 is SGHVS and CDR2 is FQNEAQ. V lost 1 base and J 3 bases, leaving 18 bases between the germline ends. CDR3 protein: CASSLDQVRGKDTEAFF. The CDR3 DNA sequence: TGTGCCAGCAGCTTAGATCAGGTCCGAGGGAAGGACACTGAAGCTTTCTTT.

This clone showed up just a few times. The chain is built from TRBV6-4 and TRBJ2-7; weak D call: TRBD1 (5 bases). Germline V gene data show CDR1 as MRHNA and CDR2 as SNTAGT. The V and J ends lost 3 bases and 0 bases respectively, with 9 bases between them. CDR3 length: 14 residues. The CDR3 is CASSDGDSSYEQYF. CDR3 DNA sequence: TGTGCCAGCAGTGATGGAGACAGCTCCTACGAGCAGTACTTC.

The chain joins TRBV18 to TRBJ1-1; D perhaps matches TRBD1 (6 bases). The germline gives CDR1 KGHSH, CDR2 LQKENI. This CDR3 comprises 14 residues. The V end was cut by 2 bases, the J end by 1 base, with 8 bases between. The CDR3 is CASSPETGNTEAFF. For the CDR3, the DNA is TGTGCCAGCTCACCAGAGACAGGGAACACTGAAGCTTTCTTT.

The DNA for the CDR3 is TGTGCCAGCCAAACCACAGGGGCGCACTATGGCTACACCTTC. It is translated as CASQTTGAHYGYTF. The chain uses TRBV28 and TRBJ1-2, with 7 bases fitting TRBD1. The CDR3 is 14 residues long. V gave up 8 bases and J gave up 3 bases; unmatched junction bases: 9. CDR1 and CDR2 (germline): MDHEN, SYDVKM.

The CDR3 DNA reads as TGTGCCAGCAGCGTAGGGGGGGGCAGGGGAGGGAATGAGCAGTTCTTC. Residues: CASSVGGGRGGNEQFF. This chain uses TRBV9 with TRBJ2-1, with D possibly being TRBD2 (7 bases). V lost 0 bases and J 7 bases, leaving 17 bases between the germline ends. CDR1 is SGDLS and CDR2 is YYNGEE in the germline V gene. The CDR3 is 16 residues long.

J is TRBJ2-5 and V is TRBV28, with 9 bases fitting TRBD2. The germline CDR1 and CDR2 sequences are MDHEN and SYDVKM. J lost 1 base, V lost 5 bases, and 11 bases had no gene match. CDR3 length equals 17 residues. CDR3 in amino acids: CASSRRGGAEFQETQYF. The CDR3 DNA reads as TGTGCCAGCAGTCGTCGCGGGGGGGCCGAATTCCAAGAGACCCAGTACTTC.

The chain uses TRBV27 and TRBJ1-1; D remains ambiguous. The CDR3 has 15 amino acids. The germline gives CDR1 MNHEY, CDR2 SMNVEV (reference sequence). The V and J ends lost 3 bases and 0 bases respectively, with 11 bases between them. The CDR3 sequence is CASSFGREMNTEAFF. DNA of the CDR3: TGTGCCAGCAGTTTTGGTAGGGAGATGAACACTGAAGCTTTCTTT.

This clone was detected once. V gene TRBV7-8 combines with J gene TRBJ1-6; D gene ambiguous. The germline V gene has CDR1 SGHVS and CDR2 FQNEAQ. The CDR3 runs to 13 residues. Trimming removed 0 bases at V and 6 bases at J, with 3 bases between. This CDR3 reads CASSLAGNSPLHF. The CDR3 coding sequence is TGTGCCAGCAGCTTAGCCGGTAATTCACCCCTCCACTTT.

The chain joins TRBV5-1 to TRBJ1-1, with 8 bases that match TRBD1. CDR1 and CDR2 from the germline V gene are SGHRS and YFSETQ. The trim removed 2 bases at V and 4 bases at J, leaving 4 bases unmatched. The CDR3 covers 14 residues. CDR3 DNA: TGCGCCAGCAGCTTCGCTACAGGGGGCACTGAAGCTTTCTTT. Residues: CASSFATGGTEAFF.

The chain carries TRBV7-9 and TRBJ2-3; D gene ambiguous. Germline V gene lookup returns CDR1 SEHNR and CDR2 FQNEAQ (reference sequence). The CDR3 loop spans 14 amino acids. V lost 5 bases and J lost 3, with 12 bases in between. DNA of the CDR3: TGTGCCAGCAGCGCCGAAGGGTTAACAGATACGCAGTATTTT. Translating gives CASSAEGLTDTQYF.

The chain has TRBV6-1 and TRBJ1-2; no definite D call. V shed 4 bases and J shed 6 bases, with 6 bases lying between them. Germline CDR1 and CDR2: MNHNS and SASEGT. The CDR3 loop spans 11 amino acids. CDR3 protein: CASSVPDGYTF. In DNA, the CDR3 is TGTGCCAGCAGTGTTCCTGATGGCTACACCTTC.

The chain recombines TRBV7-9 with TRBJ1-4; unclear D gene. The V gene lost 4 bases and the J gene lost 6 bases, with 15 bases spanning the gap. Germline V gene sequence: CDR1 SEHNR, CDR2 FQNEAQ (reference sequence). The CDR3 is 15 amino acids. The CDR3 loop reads CASSYREVRDEKLFF. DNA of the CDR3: TGTGCCAGCAGCTACCGGGAGGTTAGGGATGAAAAACTGTTTTTT.

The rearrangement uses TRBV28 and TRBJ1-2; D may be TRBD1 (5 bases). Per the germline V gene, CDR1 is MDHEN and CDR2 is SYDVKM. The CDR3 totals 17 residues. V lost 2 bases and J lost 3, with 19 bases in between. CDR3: CASSLPPSRASHYGYTF. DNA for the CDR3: TGTGCCAGCAGTTTACCCCCGAGCAGGGCGTCACACTATGGCTACACCTTC.

In nucleotides, the CDR3 is TGCAGCGTGGGAACAGGGGATAGCAATCAGCCCCAGCATTTT. It yields the protein CSVGTGDSNQPQHF. The chain uses TRBV29-1 and TRBJ1-5; TRBD1 agrees at 7 bases. The germline V gene has CDR1 SQVTM and CDR2 ANQGSEA. The CDR3 runs to 14 residues. Trimming at V came to 6 bases and at J to 0 bases, leaving 5 bases not matched to a gene.

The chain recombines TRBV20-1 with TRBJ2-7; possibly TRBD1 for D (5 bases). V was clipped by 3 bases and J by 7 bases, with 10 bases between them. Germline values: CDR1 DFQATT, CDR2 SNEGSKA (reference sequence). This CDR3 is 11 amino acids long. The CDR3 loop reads CSARWGQEQYF. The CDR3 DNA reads TGCAGTGCTAGGTGGGGCCAGGAGCAGTACTTC.

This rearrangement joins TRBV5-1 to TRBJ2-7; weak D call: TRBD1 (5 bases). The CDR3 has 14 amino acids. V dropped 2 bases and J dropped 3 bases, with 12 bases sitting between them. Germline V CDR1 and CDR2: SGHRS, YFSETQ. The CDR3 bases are TGCGCCAGCAGCTTTGATCAGGGTGTCTACGAGCAGTACTTC. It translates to CASSFDQGVYEQYF.

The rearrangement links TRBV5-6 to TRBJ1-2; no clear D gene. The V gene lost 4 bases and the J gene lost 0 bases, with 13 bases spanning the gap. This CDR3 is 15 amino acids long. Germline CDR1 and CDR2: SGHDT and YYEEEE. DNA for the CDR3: TGTGCCAGCAGCCTAAGGACGGTTACTAACTATGGCTACACCTTC. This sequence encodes CASSLRTVTNYGYTF.

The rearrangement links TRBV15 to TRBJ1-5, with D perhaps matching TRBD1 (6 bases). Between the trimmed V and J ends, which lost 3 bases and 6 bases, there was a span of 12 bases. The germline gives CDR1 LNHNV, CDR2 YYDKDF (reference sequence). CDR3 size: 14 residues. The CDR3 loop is CATSSGRGSQPQHF. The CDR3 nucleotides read TGTGCCACCAGCAGCGGCAGGGGTAGTCAGCCCCAGCATTTT.

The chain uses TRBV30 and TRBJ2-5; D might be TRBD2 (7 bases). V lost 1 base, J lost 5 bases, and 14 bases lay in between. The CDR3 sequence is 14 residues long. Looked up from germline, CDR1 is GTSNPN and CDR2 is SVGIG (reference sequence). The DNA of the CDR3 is TGTGCCTGGAGTGCGGGGGGCCCCCTTGAGACCCAGTACTTC. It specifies CAWSAGGPLETQYF.

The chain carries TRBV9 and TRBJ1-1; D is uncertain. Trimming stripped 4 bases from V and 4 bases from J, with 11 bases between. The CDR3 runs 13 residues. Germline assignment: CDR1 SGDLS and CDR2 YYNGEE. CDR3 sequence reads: CASSSGRGTEAFF. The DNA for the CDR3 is TGTGCCAGCAGCTCTGGACGAGGCACTGAAGCTTTCTTT.

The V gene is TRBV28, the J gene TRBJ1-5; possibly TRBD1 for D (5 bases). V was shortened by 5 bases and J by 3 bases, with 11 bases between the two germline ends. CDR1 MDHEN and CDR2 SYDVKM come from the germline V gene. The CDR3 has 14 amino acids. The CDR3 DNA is TGTGCCAGCAGTCTTGGGGGGGTCAATCAGCCCCAGCATTTT. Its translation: CASSLGGVNQPQHF.

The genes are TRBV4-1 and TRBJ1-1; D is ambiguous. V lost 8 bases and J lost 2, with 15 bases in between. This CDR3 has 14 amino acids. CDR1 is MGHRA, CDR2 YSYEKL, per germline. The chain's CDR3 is CASGRGGSNTEAFF. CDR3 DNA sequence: TGCGCCAGCGGACGAGGAGGGTCAAACACTGAAGCTTTCTTT.

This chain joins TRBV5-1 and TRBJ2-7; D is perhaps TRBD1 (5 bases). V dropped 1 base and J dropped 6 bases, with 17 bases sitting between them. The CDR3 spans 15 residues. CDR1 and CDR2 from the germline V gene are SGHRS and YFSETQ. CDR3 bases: TGCGCCAGCAGCTTGCCCACAGGTCAGAATCGCGAGCAGTACTTC. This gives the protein CASSLPTGQNREQYF.

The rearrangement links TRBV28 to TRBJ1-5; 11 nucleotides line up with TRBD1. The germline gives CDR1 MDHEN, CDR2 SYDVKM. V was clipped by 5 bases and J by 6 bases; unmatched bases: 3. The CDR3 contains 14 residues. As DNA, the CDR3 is TGTGCCAGCAGTCGGGACAGGGGGTCTCAGCCCCAGCATTTT. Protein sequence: CASSRDRGSQPQHF.